The rows below give T cell receptor beta chains drawn from one sample of a study of control samples from healthy donors and cancer patients. The data were produced by immunoSEQ multiplex PCR, yet TCRdb's version contains in-frame clones alone and is incomplete. The sample yields 120,000 to 150,000 clones, more than 85% seen once. Specimen: blood. The receptors were sampled from a young man in good health. Both conserved end residues are part of each CDR3. A D gene is named only where the DNA matches it firmly. Not all rows give a size; the values are once, few, many and, for expanded clones, a class.

TRBJ2-5 | TRBV24-1 | - | - | TGTGCCACCGGGGGCGCAGAAGAGACCCAGTACTTC | CATGGAEETQYF
TRBJ2-1 | TRBV5-1 | - | once | TGCGCCAGCAGCTTGTCGACTAGTTGGAATGAGCAGTTCTTC | CASSLSTSWNEQFF
TRBJ2-3 | TRBV12-3/TRBV12-4 | - | - | TGTGCCAGCAGTCCTCCGGGAGATACGCAGTATTTT | CASSPPGDTQYF
TRBJ1-1 | TRBV7-6 | - | - | TGTGCCAGCAGCTTAAGGGGGAACACTGAAGCTTTCTTT | CASSLRGNTEAFF
TRBJ2-5 | TRBV19 | - | - | TGTGCCAGTAGTATAAAGGGCTACCGGGACCCCCAAGGGGAGACCCAGTACTTC | CASSIKGYRDPQGETQYF
TRBJ1-1 | TRBV9 | - | - | TGTGCCAGCAGCCAATCGCCGAACACTGAAGCTTTCTTT | CASSQSPNTEAFF
TRBJ1-1 | TRBV5-1 | TRBD1 | - | TGCGCCAGCAGCTCCAGGGGGGGGAACACTGAAGCTTTCTTT | CASSSRGGNTEAFF
TRBJ2-2 | TRBV7-9 | - | - | TGTGCCAGCAGCATTATGGAGGGTTTGGGGGAGCTGTTTTTT | CASSIMEGLGELFF
TRBJ1-1 | TRBV27 | TRBD1 | - | TGTGCCAGCAGTTCCCCTACAGGGGTGAACACTGAAGCTTTCTTT | CASSSPTGVNTEAFF
TRBJ2-1 | TRBV29-1 | TRBD2 | few | TGCAGCGTTGAAGAGGGTCCTAGCGGGGGCGTAACCAATGAGCAGTTCTTC | CSVEEGPSGGVTNEQFF
TRBJ2-7 | TRBV10-2 | - | once | TGCGCCAGCAGTGAGTCTGCAGGGATCCTCCACGAGCAGTACTTC | CASSESAGILHEQYF
TRBJ2-2 | TRBV6-6 | - | - | TGTGCCAGCAGTTACTCGGGCACCGGGGAGCTGTTTTTT | CASSYSGTGELFF
TRBJ2-7 | TRBV7-6 | - | - | TGTGCCAGCAGCTTAGAGAGGTTGAATATTTTCTACGAGCAGTACTTC | CASSLERLNIFYEQYF
TRBJ2-7 | TRBV6-6 | - | - | TGTGCCAGCAGAGGCCCCGGGACCGTCCAGCAGTACTTC | CASRGPGTVQQYF
TRBJ2-1 | TRBV14 | TRBD2 | - | TGTGCCAGCAGCCAATTTCGGGGGGGCCGGAATGAGCAGTTCTTC | CASSQFRGGRNEQFF
TRBJ1-1 | TRBV6-1 | TRBD1 | - | TGTGCCAGCAGTGAAAAGGGGGCGGGGACTGAAGCTTTCTTT | CASSEKGAGTEAFF